The 12 T cell receptor beta chains below come from one sample, sequenced in a study of blood T cell repertoires in COVID-19. Clones were read by immunoSEQ multiplex PCR, and TCRdb kept only the in-frame ones, dropping some. The sample yields over 130,000 clones, under 90% seen once. Material: PBMCs or T cells enriched from blood (not recorded which). These receptors were collected from a woman aged 18 to 35 who had been exposed to COVID-19.

The chain joins TRBV7-3 to TRBJ2-7, with TRBD1 matching over 7 bases. Germline assignment: CDR1 SGHTA and CDR2 FQGTGA. This CDR3 has 15 amino acids. V shed 3 bases, J shed 3 bases, and the junction held 8 bases outside the gene matches. The CDR3 here is CASSFGDSPYYEQYF. The CDR3 DNA reads TGTGCCAGCAGCTTCGGGGACAGCCCTTACTACGAGCAGTACTTC.

The CDR3 loop is CASSLATAWVTEAFF. CDR3 in DNA: TGTGCCAGCAGCTTAGCGACAGCGTGGGTCACTGAAGCTTTCTTT. The chain recombines TRBV7-2 with TRBJ1-1; a weak D match, TRBD1 (5 bases). Germline V lookup: CDR1 SGHTA, CDR2 FQGNSA. The CDR3 spans 15 residues. Between the trimmed V and J ends, which lost 0 bases and 4 bases, there was a span of 12 bases.

The chain joins TRBV28 to TRBJ2-7; tentatively, D is TRBD2 (6 bases). Per the germline V gene, CDR1 is MDHEN and CDR2 is SYDVKM. CDR3 length: 14 amino acids. Trimming took off 3 bases at V and 0 bases at J, with 9 bases between the two ends. The CDR3 region is CASSLRDASYEQYF. The CDR3 bases are TGTGCCAGCAGTTTGCGGGACGCCTCCTACGAGCAGTACTTC.

This clone was picked up many times. This CDR3 is also generated by other DNA sequences in the sample. V is TRBV5-4 and J is TRBJ2-7; 7 positions match TRBD1. The V gene end was trimmed by 7 bases and the J gene end by 5 bases; junction bases not matched to a gene: 9. The CDR3 consists of 13 residues. CDR1 SGHNT and CDR2 YYREEE come from the germline V gene (reference sequence). CDR3 sequence: CASGRQGSDEQYF. The CDR3 DNA follows: TGTGCCAGCGGGAGACAGGGAAGCGACGAGCAGTACTTC.

The chain has TRBV10-2 and TRBJ2-7; D might be TRBD2 (6 bases). The length of the CDR3 is 16 residues. Germline V gene lookup returns CDR1 WSHSY and CDR2 SAAADI. Trimming shortened V by 7 bases and J by 0 bases, and 19 bases separated the two germline ends. CDR3 sequence (DNA): TGCGCCAGCACTGACAGCGGAGGGAGCTCCTCCTACGAGCAGTACTTC. Amino acids: CASTDSGGSSSYEQYF.

This clone appeared a single time. The chain uses TRBV6-6 and TRBJ1-5; TRBD1 is a possible D gene (5 bases). Germline values: CDR1 MNHNY, CDR2 SVGAGI (reference sequence). Trimming removed 2 bases at V and 7 bases at J, with 12 bases between. This CDR3 spans 14 amino acids. This chain's CDR3 is CASSYGGGDQPQHF. In nucleotides, the CDR3 is TGTGCCAGCAGTTACGGTGGAGGGGACCAGCCCCAGCATTTT.

Comments on this clone: At one of its ends the junction is not consistent with the germline gene, which may arise from a read error. This chain uses TRBV3-1 (or the pseudogene TRBV3-2) with TRBJ1-2; D gene unclear. Germline CDR1 reads LGHDT; CDR2 reads YNNKEL (reference sequence). This CDR3 contains 13 residues. CDR3 in DNA: TGTGCCAGCAGCCAAGATTTAGGGCGGGAGGTAGCCTTC. It specifies CASSQDLGREVAF.

The genes are TRBV7-9 and TRBJ1-2; TRBD1 aligns across 7 bases. The CDR3 covers 14 residues. Germline V gene sequence: CDR1 SEHNR, CDR2 FQNEAQ (reference sequence). V was pared by 5 bases and J by 4 bases, with 7 bases of the junction left unmatched. CDR3 region: CASSGRQGGYGYTF. CDR3 coding DNA: TGTGCCAGCAGCGGACGACAGGGTGGCTATGGCTACACCTTC.

In DNA, the CDR3 is TGTGCCACCAGCCGAACTAGGACAGTTAACACTGAAGCTTTCTTT. Protein: CATSRTRTVNTEAFF. The V gene is TRBV15, the J gene TRBJ1-1; perhaps TRBD1 as D (6 bases). V dropped 5 bases and J dropped 2 bases, with 15 bases sitting between them. The CDR3 covers 15 residues. Germline CDR1 reads LNHNV; CDR2 reads YYDKDF (reference sequence).

The J gene is TRBJ1-2, the V gene TRBV24-1, with D perhaps TRBD1 (6 bases). CDR3 length equals 15 residues. The germline CDR1 and CDR2 sequences are KGHDR and SFDVKD. Trimming stripped 3 bases from V and 4 bases from J, with 14 bases between. The CDR3 region is CATSDRAKGGYGYTF. In DNA form, the CDR3 reads TGTGCCACCAGTGATCGGGCCAAAGGGGGCTATGGCTACACCTTC.

The rearrangement uses TRBV9 and TRBJ1-6; TRBD1 matches 8 bases. The CDR3 loop spans 15 amino acids. Germline values: CDR1 SGDLS, CDR2 YYNGEE. V lost 0 bases and J lost 10; bases outside the gene matches: 6. CDR3 sequence: CASSVAGQGGSPLHF. As DNA, the CDR3 is TGTGCCAGCAGCGTAGCAGGACAGGGTGGCTCACCCCTCCACTTT. The full variable domain, rest sourced from reference TRBV9 and TRBJ1-6, is DSGVTQTPKHLITATGQRVTLRCSPRSGDLSVYWYQQSLDQGLQFLIQYYNGEERAKGNILERFSAQQFPDLHSELNLSSLELGDSALYFCASSVAGQGGSPLHFGNGTRLTVT.

The chain uses TRBV18 and TRBJ2-2, with D unclear. The CDR3 runs to 17 residues. In germline, CDR1 is KGHSH, CDR2 LQKENI. Trimming removed 3 bases from V and 2 bases from J, with 16 bases in between. The CDR3 DNA reads as TGTGCCAGCTCACCGGTCAGGCAGGTTGGAAACACCGGGGAGCTGTTTTTT. It is translated as CASSPVRQVGNTGELFF.